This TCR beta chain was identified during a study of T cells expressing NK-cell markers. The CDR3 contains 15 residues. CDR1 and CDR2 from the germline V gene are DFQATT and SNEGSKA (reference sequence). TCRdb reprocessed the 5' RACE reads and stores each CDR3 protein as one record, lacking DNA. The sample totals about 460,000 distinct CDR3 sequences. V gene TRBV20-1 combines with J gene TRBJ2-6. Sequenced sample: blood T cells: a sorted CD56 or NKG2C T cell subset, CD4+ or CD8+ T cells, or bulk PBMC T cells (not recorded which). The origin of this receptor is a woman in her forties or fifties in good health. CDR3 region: CSARLAVSGANVLTF.